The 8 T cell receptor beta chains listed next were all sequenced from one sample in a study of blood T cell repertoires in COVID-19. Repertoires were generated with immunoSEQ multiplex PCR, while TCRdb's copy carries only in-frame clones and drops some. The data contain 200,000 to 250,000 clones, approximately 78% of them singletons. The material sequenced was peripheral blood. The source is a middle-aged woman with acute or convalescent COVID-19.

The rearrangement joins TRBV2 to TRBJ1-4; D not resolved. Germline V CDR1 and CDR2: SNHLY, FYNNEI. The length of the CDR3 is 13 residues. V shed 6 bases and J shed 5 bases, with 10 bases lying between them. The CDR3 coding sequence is TGTGCCAGCAGGGAATACTCAAATGAAAAACTGTTTTTT. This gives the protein CASREYSNEKLFF.

The CDR3: CASSSERNQPQHF. CDR3 coding DNA: TGTGCCAGCAGTTCTGAGCGCAATCAGCCCCAGCATTTT. This chain joins TRBV12-3 or TRBV12-4 and TRBJ1-5; D is unclear. V dropped 4 bases and J dropped 2 bases, with 6 bases sitting between them. This CDR3 has 13 residues.

CDR3 residues: CASSIGGTGYEKLFF. The CDR3 nucleotides are TGTGCCAGTAGTATAGGAGGGACAGGGTATGAAAAACTGTTTTTT. The chain carries TRBV19 and TRBJ1-4; 9 bases line up with TRBD1. Germline V gives CDR1 LNHDA, CDR2 SQIVND (reference sequence). This CDR3 comprises 15 residues. With V trimmed by 1 base and J by 6 bases, 3 bases remained unmatched.

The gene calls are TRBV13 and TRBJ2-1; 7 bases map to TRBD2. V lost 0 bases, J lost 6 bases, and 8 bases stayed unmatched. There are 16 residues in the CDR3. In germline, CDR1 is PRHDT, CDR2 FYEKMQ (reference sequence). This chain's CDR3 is CASSLGVGGSSNEQFF. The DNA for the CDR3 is TGTGCCAGCAGCTTAGGGGTGGGCGGGAGCTCCAATGAGCAGTTCTTC.

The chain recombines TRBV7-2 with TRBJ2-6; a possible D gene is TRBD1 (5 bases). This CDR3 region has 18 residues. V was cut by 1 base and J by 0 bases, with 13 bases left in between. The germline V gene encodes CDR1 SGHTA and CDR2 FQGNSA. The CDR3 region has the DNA TGTGCCAGCAGCTTAGAGCACAGGTCGCCCTCTGGGGCCAACGTCCTGACTTTC. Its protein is CASSLEHRSPSGANVLTF.

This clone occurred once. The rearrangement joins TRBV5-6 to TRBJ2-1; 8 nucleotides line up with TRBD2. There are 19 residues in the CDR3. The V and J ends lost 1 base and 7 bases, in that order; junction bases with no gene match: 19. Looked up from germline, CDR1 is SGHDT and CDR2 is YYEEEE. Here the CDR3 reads CASSLFSPHGGVSSNEQFF. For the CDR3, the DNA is TGTGCCAGCAGCTTGTTTTCCCCCCACGGGGGGGTTAGTTCTAATGAGCAGTTCTTC.

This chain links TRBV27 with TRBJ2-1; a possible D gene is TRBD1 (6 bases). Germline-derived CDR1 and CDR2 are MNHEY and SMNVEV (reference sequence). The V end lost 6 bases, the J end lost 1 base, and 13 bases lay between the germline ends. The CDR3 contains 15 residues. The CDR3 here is CASRPETGSYNEQFF. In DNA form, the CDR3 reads TGTGCCAGCAGACCTGAGACAGGATCCTACAATGAGCAGTTCTTC.

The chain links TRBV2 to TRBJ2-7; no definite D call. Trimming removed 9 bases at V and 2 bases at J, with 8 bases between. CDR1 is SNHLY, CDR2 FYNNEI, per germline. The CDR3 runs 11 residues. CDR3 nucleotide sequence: TGTGCCAGTCAGATTACCTACGAGCAGTACTTC. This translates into CASQITYEQYF.